Presented here are 22 T cell receptor beta chains from one specimen sequenced in a study of T cell responses to AZD1222 COVID-19 vaccine. TCRdb's table, derived via immunoSEQ multiplex PCR, lists solely in-frame clones and lacks some. The table has some 64,000 clones, over 60% seen once; the top ten hold about an eighth. Source: peripheral blood, taken on day 0 of AZD1222 vaccination. These receptors all come from an adult in good health.

This clone has just a few counts. The rearrangement uses TRBV19 and TRBJ1-1; TRBD1 matches at 10 bases. Germline V gives CDR1 LNHDA, CDR2 SQIVND (reference sequence). After removal of 6 bases from V and 6 bases from J, the junction contained 10 bases not matched to a gene. This CDR3 spans 15 amino acids. CDR3 sequence: CASRPGQGERPEAFF. The CDR3 nucleotides read TGTGCCAGTAGACCAGGACAGGGGGAGAGGCCTGAAGCTTTCTTT.

The genes are TRBV6-2 or TRBV6-3 and TRBJ2-1; D remains unclear. Trimming shortened V by 2 bases and J by 9 bases, and 17 bases separated the two germline ends. The CDR3 has 15 amino acids. CDR1 MNHEY and CDR2 SVGEGT come from the germline V gene. CDR3 residues: CASSYPRVPRSEQFF. In nucleotides, the CDR3 is TGTGCCAGCAGTTACCCCCGGGTCCCTAGAAGTGAGCAGTTCTTC.

The chain couples TRBV5-1 to TRBJ1-4; D unclear. The germline V gene encodes CDR1 SGHRS and CDR2 YFSETQ. The CDR3 length is 14 residues. Trimming left V 0 bases short and J 4 bases short, with 7 bases between. The CDR3 reads CASSLVGINEKLFF. CDR3 coding DNA: TGCGCCAGCAGCTTGGTAGGGATTAATGAAAAACTGTTTTTT.

The chain uses TRBV18 and TRBJ2-7; 7 bases align to TRBD1. The germline CDR1 and CDR2 sequences are KGHSH and LQKENI. V lost 3 bases, J lost 4 bases, and 6 bases stayed unmatched. The CDR3 loop spans 14 amino acids. For the CDR3, the DNA is TGTGCCAGCTCACCCGGGACAGATTCATACGAGCAGTACTTC. This encodes CASSPGTDSYEQYF.

This clone was seen a single time. This chain links TRBV28 with TRBJ1-1, with TRBD1 as a possible D gene (5 bases). Looked up from germline, CDR1 is MDHEN and CDR2 is SYDVKM. The V gene lost 11 bases and the J gene lost 5 bases, with 12 bases spanning the gap. The CDR3 spans 11 residues. The CDR3 DNA follows: TGTGCCGGAGGGGATCTTACTGAAGCTTTCTTT. This sequence encodes CAGGDLTEAFF.

V and J are TRBV4-1 and TRBJ1-4; D possibly corresponds to TRBD1 (6 bases). Germline CDR1 is MGHRA and CDR2 is YSYEKL. CDR3 size: 15 residues. Trimming removed 4 bases from V and 3 bases from J, with 12 bases in between. DNA for the CDR3: TGCGCCAGCAGCCCCGAGGGGGGGCCTAATGAAAAACTGTTTTTT. It yields the protein CASSPEGGPNEKLFF.

The chain links TRBV15 to TRBJ1-5; D unclear. Trimming took 4 bases from V and 0 from J, leaving 4 bases between them. This CDR3 is built from 13 residues. Germline V gives CDR1 LNHNV, CDR2 YYDKDF (reference sequence). The CDR3 DNA is TGTGCCACCAGCAAAGGTAGCAATCAGCCCCAGCATTTT. Its protein is CATSKGSNQPQHF.

This clone was seen more than once but under ten times. This rearrangement joins TRBV14 to TRBJ2-6; D gene uncertain. The germline gives CDR1 SGHDN, CDR2 FVKESK. The CDR3 sequence is 15 residues long. Between the trimmed V and J ends, which lost 4 bases and 6 bases, there was a span of 13 bases. This CDR3 reads CASSRFPMEANVLTF. CDR3 bases: TGTGCCAGCAGCCGCTTTCCAATGGAGGCCAACGTCCTGACTTTC.

The chain joins TRBV4-3 to TRBJ2-7; 7 positions match TRBD2. Germline V gene sequence: CDR1 LGHNA, CDR2 YSLEER. The V segment lost 3 bases and the J segment 7 bases; nucleotides outside the gene matches: 12. The CDR3 is made up of 15 amino acids. This CDR3 reads CASSQAIAGGGEQYF. CDR3 nucleotide sequence: TGCGCCAGCAGCCAGGCTATAGCGGGCGGAGGAGAGCAGTACTTC.

This chain links TRBV30 with TRBJ1-6, with D perhaps TRBD1 (6 bases). CDR3 size: 13 residues. The germline V and J ends were trimmed by 0 bases and 12 bases, with 12 bases remaining between them. Germline loops: CDR1 GTSNPN, CDR2 SVGIG (reference sequence). CDR3 residues: CAWSVQEGQPLHF. DNA of the CDR3: TGTGCCTGGAGTGTACAGGAGGGACAACCCCTCCACTTT.

J is TRBJ2-5 and V is TRBV10-3; D ambiguous. The CDR3 is 14 amino acids. Germline assignment: CDR1 ENHRY and CDR2 SYGVKD. The V end lost 7 bases, the J end lost 1 base, and 13 bases lay between the germline ends. Here the CDR3 DNA reads TGTGCCATCACCGAAGGTGGCGGCCAAGAGACCCAGTACTTC. Protein: CAITEGGGQETQYF.

The genes are TRBV5-1 and TRBJ2-2; the D gene could be TRBD1 or TRBD2 (5 bases each). Per germline, CDR1 SGHRS and CDR2 YFSETQ. V lost 6 bases, J lost 0 bases, and 12 bases lay in between. This CDR3 is 15 amino acids long. The CDR3 spells CASKSGSANTGELFF. CDR3 coding DNA: TGCGCCAGCAAGTCAGGGAGCGCGAACACCGGGGAGCTGTTTTTT.

This chain uses TRBV5-1 with TRBJ2-2; 7 nucleotides line up with TRBD1. The length of the CDR3 is 15 residues. Trimming at V came to 1 base and at J to 3 bases, leaving 3 bases not matched to a gene. Looked up from germline, CDR1 is SGHRS and CDR2 is YFSETQ. The CDR3 coding sequence is TGCGCCAGCAGCTTGCGACAGGGCGACACCGGGGAGCTGTTTTTT. It encodes CASSLRQGDTGELFF.

CDR3 sequence: CASTLRARSSGNTIYF. In nucleotides, the CDR3 is TGTGCCAGCACCCTTCGGGCAAGGAGCTCTGGAAACACCATATATTTT. This sequence joins TRBV7-8 and TRBJ1-3; D is undetermined. Germline assignment: CDR1 SGHVS and CDR2 FQNEAQ. CDR3 size: 16 residues. V was cut by 7 bases and J by 0 bases, with 16 bases left in between.

The genes are TRBV19 and TRBJ2-6, with D hard to call. The V gene lost 3 bases and the J gene lost 0 bases, with 9 bases spanning the gap. The CDR3 loop spans 16 amino acids. CDR1 is LNHDA, CDR2 SQIVND, per germline (reference sequence). Here the CDR3 DNA reads TGTGCCAGTAGTATTACCGCGACCTCTGGGGCCAACGTCCTGACTTTC. Its translation is CASSITATSGANVLTF.

This clone occurred once. The chain carries TRBV15 and TRBJ2-5; weak D call: TRBD1 (5 bases). CDR1 LNHNV and CDR2 YYDKDF come from the germline V gene (reference sequence). V lost 0 bases and J lost 1, with 9 bases in between. The CDR3 is made up of 15 amino acids. CDR3 sequence reads: CATSRDRQFQETQYF. CDR3 sequence (DNA): TGTGCCACCAGCAGAGATAGACAGTTCCAAGAGACCCAGTACTTC.

The chain has TRBV11-2 and TRBJ2-7; possible D gene TRBD2, 5 bases. This CDR3 has 15 residues. V was shortened by 4 bases and J by 5 bases, with 18 bases between the two germline ends. Germline lookup yields CDR1 SGHAT and CDR2 FQNNGV. The CDR3 DNA sequence: TGTGCCAGCAGCTACACTTCCGGAGGCTACCACGAGCAGTACTTC. As protein: CASSYTSGGYHEQYF.

This clone has just one count. The chain links TRBV18 to TRBJ1-3, with 7 bases that match TRBD1. J lost 0 bases, V lost 4 bases, and 6 bases had no gene match. The CDR3 contains 16 residues. Per the germline V gene, CDR1 is KGHSH and CDR2 is LQKENI. For the CDR3, the DNA is TGTGCCAGCTCACACCCCGGGACAGCCTCTGGAAACACCATATATTTT. Encoded protein: CASSHPGTASGNTIYF.

The table lists this clone with a few counts. The chain combines TRBV29-1 with TRBJ1-2; 7 bases align to TRBD1. V lost 2 bases and J lost 5; bases outside the gene matches: 14. CDR1 is SQVTM and CDR2 is ANQGSEA in the germline V gene. The CDR3 is 16 amino acids. The CDR3 coding sequence is TGCAGCGTTGAAAAATGGATTGGAAGGGGGCGGTATGGCTACACCTTC. Translating gives CSVEKWIGRGRYGYTF.

The J gene is TRBJ1-4, the V gene TRBV4-2, with 9 bases lining up with TRBD1. The CDR3 consists of 14 residues. Germline-derived CDR1 and CDR2 are LGHNA and YNFKEQ. Trimming cost V 1 base and J 6 bases; bases outside gene matches: 0. CDR3: CASSQGTGDEKLFF. DNA of the CDR3: TGTGCCAGCAGCCAAGGGACAGGGGATGAAAAACTGTTTTTT.

CDR3 protein: CASTEGRYSGNTIYF. The CDR3 DNA sequence: TGTGCCTCAACCGAGGGCCGATACTCTGGAAACACCATATATTTT. This rearrangement joins TRBV10-3 to TRBJ1-3; the D is unclear. CDR3 length equals 15 residues. Trimming removed 11 bases from V and 0 bases from J, with 17 bases in between. The germline CDR1 and CDR2 sequences are ENHRY and SYGVKD.

The chain employs TRBV19 and TRBJ1-5; 7 positions agree with TRBD1. V lost 3 bases and J lost 7; bases outside the gene matches: 9. Germline CDR1 is LNHDA and CDR2 is SQIVND (reference sequence). The CDR3 covers 15 residues. The CDR3 sequence: CASSIQGTARQPQHF. CDR3 nucleotide sequence: TGTGCCAGTAGTATTCAAGGGACAGCCAGGCAGCCCCAGCATTTT.